This TCR beta chain comes out of a study of T cell responses to AZD1222 COVID-19 vaccine. This CDR3 contains 20 residues. The ends were cut back, 4 bases at V and 2 bases at J, with 28 bases in the middle. Germline V gene data show CDR1 as SGHRS and CDR2 as YFSETQ. In this sample, this clone turned up a few times. Its target is not known. Broader study findings: Sampling captured repertoires only after the peak T cell response. Nearly half of spike-specific TCRs reportedly target unmutated variant regions.

TCRdb's table, derived via immunoSEQ multiplex PCR, lists solely in-frame clones and lacks some. Of tens of thousands of clones in the sample, approximately 79% were seen once. The chain employs TRBV5-1 and TRBJ2-1; D is perhaps TRBD2 (7 bases). The receptor's source is an adult in good health. The source was peripheral blood, collected on day 0 of MenACWY control vaccination. DNA of the CDR3: TGCGCCAGCAGCCTTCACTACAGGGATGCGGGAGCTTATCCCTACAATGAGCAGTTCTTC. It is translated as CASSLHYRDAGAYPYNEQFF.